This TCR beta chain was identified in a study of blood T cell repertoires in COVID-19. The germline CDR1 and CDR2 sequences are LNHDA and SQIVND (reference sequence). The CDR3 is 14 residues long. After removal of 7 bases from V and 7 bases from J, the junction contained 6 bases not matched to a gene. Measured with immunoSEQ multiplex PCR; TCRdb has only the in-frame clones, and not every one. The data show 250,000 to 400,000 clones, under 90% seen once. The specimen sequenced was peripheral blood. J is TRBJ2-2 and V is TRBV19; 10 bases are a match to TRBD2. The TCR sequence derives from a woman aged 30 to 39 with COVID-19, enrolled during active disease. DNA for the CDR3: TGTGCCAGTACGCTAGCGGGAGACCACGGGGAGCTGTTTTTT. Amino acid sequence: CASTLAGDHGELFF.